These 3 T cell receptor beta chains were all obtained from the same sample, sequenced in a study of blood T cells in healthy people across ages. A sample-barcoded 5' primer and a J-beta primer mix were used in a second PCR of roughly 7 to 12 cycles. TCRdb re-called the 5' RACE reads with MiXCR, one entry per CDR3 protein. The table records about 580,000 distinct CDR3 sequences, more than 45% of them present only once. Sequences were obtained from blood. The receptor source for this set is an elderly man in good health.

The chain carries TRBV20-1 and TRBJ2-5; the D is unclear. The DNA end favors TRBJ2-7, so the J call may be wrong. Germline loops: CDR1 DFQATT, CDR2 SNEGSKA (reference sequence). This CDR3 comprises 11 residues. The CDR3 DNA sequence: TGCAGTGCTAGCGCGTGGGGCGAGCAGTACTTC. This sequence encodes CSASAWGEQYF.

The CDR3 DNA reads TGTGCCAGCAGCTTATGGGGCCCGGGAGCGGGGGCTAATGAGCAGTTCTTC. Translation gives CASSLWGPGAGANEQFF. The V call is TRBV7-2, the J call TRBJ2-1; 8 positions match TRBD2. This CDR3 comprises 17 residues. After removal of 2 bases from V and 7 bases from J, the junction contained 13 bases not matched to a gene. Germline loops: CDR1 SGHTA, CDR2 FQGNSA.

As concerns this clonotype: The junction and the germline gene differ at one end; a read error may be behind it. This chain links TRBV3-1 with TRBJ2-7; either TRBD1 or TRBD2 may supply D (7 bases each). The V gene's germline CDR1 is LGHDT and CDR2 YNNKEL (reference sequence). The CDR3 totals 16 residues. CDR3 nucleotide sequence: TGTGCCAGCAGCCGAAGACAGGGCGGGAGCTCCTACGAACAGTACTTC. It translates to CASSRRQGGSSYEQYF.